These T cell receptor beta chains were read from a single sample in a study of blood T cell repertoires in COVID-19. Assay used: immunoSEQ multiplex PCR; TCRdb lists only in-frame clones, some missing. The profile shows about 110,000 clones, around four fifths of them singletons. Source material: peripheral blood. The receptors were sampled from a man aged 70-80 years with acute or convalescent COVID-19. CDR3s include the opening cysteine and the closing phenylalanine or tryptophan.

CASSLAGNNYGYTF,TRBJ1-2,TRBV5-4
CASSQGQNSNQPQHF,TRBJ1-5,TRBV3-1/TRBV3-2
CASSLGGQGTNYGYTF,TRBJ1-2,TRBV5-4
CASSEALQGTYEQYF,TRBJ2-7,TRBV6-1
CASSQGLKTGGGGYTF,TRBJ1-2,TRBV4-2
CAWGEASGNADTQYF,TRBJ2-3,TRBV30
CARSLGGLAGGRYAVF,TRBJ2-3,TRBV7-5
CASSDRPEETQYF,TRBJ2-5,TRBV4-2
CASSYRNTEAFF,TRBJ1-1,TRBV11-2
CASRAQGAGDTQYF,TRBJ2-3,TRBV5-1
CSVSVWRGMGTEAFF,TRBJ1-1,TRBV29-1
CATSRANRGSEKLFF,TRBJ1-4,TRBV15
CASGPPGQGTDTQYF,TRBJ2-3,TRBV12-5
CASSTTGTARGAQHF,TRBJ1-5,TRBV6-5
CASSYSGARTDTQYF,TRBJ2-3,TRBV6-5
CASSPGRHVSYEQYF,TRBJ2-7,TRBV6-5
CASSTSGSSYEQYF,TRBJ2-7,TRBV5-6
CATSETGRNQPQHF,TRBJ1-5,TRBV24-1
CASSQQISYEQYF,TRBJ2-7,TRBV12-3/TRBV12-4
CASSYSIGGAYGYTF,TRBJ1-2,TRBV6-5
CATSDPGQASYEQYF,TRBJ2-7,TRBV24-1
CASSLGGVRNTEAFF,TRBJ1-1,TRBV28
CASSQSLPGGTEAFF,TRBJ1-1,TRBV14
CASSLFRGSGYTF,TRBJ1-2,TRBV5-6
CASSPPGGSYEQYF,TRBJ2-7,TRBV21-1
CASSVAGGRGTDTQYF,TRBJ2-3,TRBV9
CASRRGNRPSTDTQYF,TRBJ2-3,TRBV27
CASSRRSPNTEAFF,TRBJ1-1,TRBV9
CASRDSPGNGYTF,TRBJ1-2,TRBV6-4
CAWNQGRVHNEQFF,TRBJ2-1,TRBV30
CASSWGLAGGLANEQFF,TRBJ2-1,TRBV5-1
CSVEGAGRGTQYF,TRBJ2-5,TRBV29-1
CASSPGTSNQPQHF,TRBJ1-5,TRBV5-6
CASSLNVYGQYF,TRBJ2-5,TRBV5-1
CASGAGVGTDTQYF,TRBJ2-3,TRBV5-1
CASGGSRSGANVLTF,TRBJ2-6,TRBV28
CASSSAGGLEKLFF,TRBJ1-4,TRBV5-1
CATSRDRSGGPFF,TRBJ1-4,TRBV15
CASRAGGSTDTQYF,TRBJ2-3,TRBV19
CATSRVPVRDYGYTF,TRBJ1-2,TRBV15
CASSLDQGIAYNEQFF,TRBJ2-1,TRBV7-6
CASSVGPTGNTEAFF,TRBJ1-1,TRBV9
CASSLILAYEQFF,TRBJ2-1,TRBV28
CASSISQGWSNYGYTF,TRBJ1-2,TRBV19
CASGPTSGRVGELFF,TRBJ2-2,TRBV7-3
CASSITGAVYNEQFF,TRBJ2-1,TRBV19
CASSPTGGGFVNEQFF,TRBJ2-1,TRBV3-1/TRBV3-2
CAWGRDTDTIYF,TRBJ1-3,TRBV30
CASSWSGSYNSPLHF,TRBJ1-6,TRBV28
CASSTRTGGDSPLHF,TRBJ1-6,TRBV9
CASSTDLASGGAWADTQYF,TRBJ2-3,TRBV5-1
CASSSGQDRWQPQHF,TRBJ1-5,TRBV7-8
CASSQGDRGNRMAFF,TRBJ1-1,TRBV4-1
CASSLYNEQFF,TRBJ2-1,TRBV19
CASSPKVVERGDTQYF,TRBJ2-3,TRBV5-1
CASTPLDSRVEEAFF,TRBJ1-1,TRBV6-5